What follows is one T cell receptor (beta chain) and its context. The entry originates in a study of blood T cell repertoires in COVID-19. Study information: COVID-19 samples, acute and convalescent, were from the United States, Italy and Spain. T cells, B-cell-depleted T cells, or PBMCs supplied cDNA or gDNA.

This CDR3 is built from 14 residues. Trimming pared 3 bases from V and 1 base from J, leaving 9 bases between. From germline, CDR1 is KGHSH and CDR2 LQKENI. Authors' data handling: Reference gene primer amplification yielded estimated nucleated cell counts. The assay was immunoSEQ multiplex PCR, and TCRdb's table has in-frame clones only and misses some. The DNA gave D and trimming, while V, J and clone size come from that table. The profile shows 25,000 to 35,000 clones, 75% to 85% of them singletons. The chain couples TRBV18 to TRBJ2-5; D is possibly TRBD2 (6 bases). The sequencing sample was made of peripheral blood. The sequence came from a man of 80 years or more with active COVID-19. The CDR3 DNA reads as TGTGCCAGCTCACCTCAAGCGGGCCAAGAGACCCAGTACTTC. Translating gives CASSPQAGQETQYF.